This T cell receptor beta chain stems from a study of type 1 regulatory T cells. For the study at large: An in vitro protocol generated T-allo10, a Tr1-enriched, alloantigen-specific CD4 T cell product.

Study conclusions and caveats: Tr1 cells had a more restricted TCR repertoire than non-Tr1 cells.

Germline CDR1 SGHRS, CDR2 YFSETQ. The CDR3 loop spans 14 amino acids. V was pared by 4 bases and J by 1 base, with 12 bases between. Of note for this clonotype: Its antigen is not identified.

TCRdb fed the reads into MiXCR, producing one record per CDR3 protein. The sample has about 71,000 distinct CDR3 sequences; less than 25% are singletons. This receptor was obtained from a human donor in good health. The chain employs TRBV5-1 and TRBJ2-7, with D possibly TRBD1 on 6 matching bases. Sequencing input: cultured type 1 regulatory T (Tr1) cells, either the whole culture or a sorted fraction (not recorded which). DNA for the CDR3: TGCGCCAGCAGCATCATACAGGGATCCTACGAGCAGTACTTC. Translating gives CASSIIQGSYEQYF.